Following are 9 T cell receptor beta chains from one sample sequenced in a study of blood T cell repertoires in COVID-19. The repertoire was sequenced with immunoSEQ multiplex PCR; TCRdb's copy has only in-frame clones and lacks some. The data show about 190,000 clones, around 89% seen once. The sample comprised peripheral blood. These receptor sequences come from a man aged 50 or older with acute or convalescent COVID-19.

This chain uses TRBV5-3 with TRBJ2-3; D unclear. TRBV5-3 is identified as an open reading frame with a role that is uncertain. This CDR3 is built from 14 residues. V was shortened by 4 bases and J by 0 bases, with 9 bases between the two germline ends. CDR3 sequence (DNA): TGTGCCAGAAGCCGAAGGCGGAGCACAGATACGCAGTATTTT. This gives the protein CARSRRRSTDTQYF.

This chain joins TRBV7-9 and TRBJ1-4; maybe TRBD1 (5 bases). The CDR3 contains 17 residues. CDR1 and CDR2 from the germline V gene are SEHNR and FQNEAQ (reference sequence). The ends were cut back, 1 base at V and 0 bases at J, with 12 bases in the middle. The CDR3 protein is CASSLVDSITTNEKLFF. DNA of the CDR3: TGTGCCAGCAGCTTAGTAGACAGCATAACAACTAATGAAAAACTGTTTTTT. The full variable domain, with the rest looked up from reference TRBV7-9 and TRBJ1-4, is DTGVSQNPRHKITKRGQNVTFRCDPISEHNRLYWYRQTLGQGPEFLTYFQNEAQLEKSRLLSDRFSAERPKGSFSTLEIQRTEQGDSAMYLCASSLVDSITTNEKLFFGSGTQLSVL.

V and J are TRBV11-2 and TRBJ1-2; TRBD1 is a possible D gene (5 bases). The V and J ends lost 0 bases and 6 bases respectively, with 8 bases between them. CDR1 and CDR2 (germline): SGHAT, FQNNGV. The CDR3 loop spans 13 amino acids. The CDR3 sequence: CASSLEGAHGYTF. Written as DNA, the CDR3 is TGTGCCAGCAGCTTAGAAGGGGCCCATGGCTACACCTTC.

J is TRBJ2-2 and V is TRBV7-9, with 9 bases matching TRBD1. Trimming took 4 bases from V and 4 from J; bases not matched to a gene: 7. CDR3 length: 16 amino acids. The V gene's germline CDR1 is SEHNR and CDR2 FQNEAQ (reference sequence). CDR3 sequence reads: CASSWFGTGTTGELFF. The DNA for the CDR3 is TGTGCCAGCAGCTGGTTCGGGACAGGGACCACCGGGGAGCTGTTTTTT. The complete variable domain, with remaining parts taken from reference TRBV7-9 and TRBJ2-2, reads DTGVSQNPRHKITKRGQNVTFRCDPISEHNRLYWYRQTLGQGPEFLTYFQNEAQLEKSRLLSDRFSAERPKGSFSTLEIQRTEQGDSAMYLCASSWFGTGTTGELFFGEGSRLTVL.

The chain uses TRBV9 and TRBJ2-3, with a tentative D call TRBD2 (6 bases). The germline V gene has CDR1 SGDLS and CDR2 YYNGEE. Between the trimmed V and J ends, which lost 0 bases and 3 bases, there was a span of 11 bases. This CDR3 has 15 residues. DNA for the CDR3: TGTGCCAGCAGCGTAGTCGCTAGCGTGACAGATACGCAGTATTTT. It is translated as CASSVVASVTDTQYF.

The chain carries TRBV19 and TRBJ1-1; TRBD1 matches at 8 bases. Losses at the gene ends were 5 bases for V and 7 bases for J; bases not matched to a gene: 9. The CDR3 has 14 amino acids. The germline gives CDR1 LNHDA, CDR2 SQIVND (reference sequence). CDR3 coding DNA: TGTGCCAGTAGTCCTGGACAGGGTCACCTTGAAGCTTTCTTT. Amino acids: CASSPGQGHLEAFF. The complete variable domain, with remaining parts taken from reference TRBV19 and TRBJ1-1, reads DGGITQSPKYLFRKEGQNVTLSCEQNLNHDAMYWYRQDPGQGLRLIYYSQIVNDFQKGDIAEGYSVSREKKESFPLTVTSAQKNPTAFYLCASSPGQGHLEAFFGQGTRLTVV.

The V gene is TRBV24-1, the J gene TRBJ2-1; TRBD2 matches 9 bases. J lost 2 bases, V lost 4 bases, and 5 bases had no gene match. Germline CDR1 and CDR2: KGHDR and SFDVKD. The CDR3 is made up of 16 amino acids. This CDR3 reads CATSEPSGATYNEQFF. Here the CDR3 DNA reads TGTGCCACCAGTGAACCTAGCGGGGCAACCTACAATGAGCAGTTCTTC.

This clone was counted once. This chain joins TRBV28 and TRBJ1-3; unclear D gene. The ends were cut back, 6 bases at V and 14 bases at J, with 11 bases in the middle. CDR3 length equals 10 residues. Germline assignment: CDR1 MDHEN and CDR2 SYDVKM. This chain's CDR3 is CASRRDAVYF. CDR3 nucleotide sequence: TGTGCCAGCAGAAGAGACGCGGTATATTTT.

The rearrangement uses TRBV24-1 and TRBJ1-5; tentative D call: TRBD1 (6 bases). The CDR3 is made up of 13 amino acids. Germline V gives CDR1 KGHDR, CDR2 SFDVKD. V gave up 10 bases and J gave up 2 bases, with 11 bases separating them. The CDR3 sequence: CATQGRGNQPQHF. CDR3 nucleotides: TGTGCCACTCAGGGGAGGGGCAATCAGCCCCAGCATTTT.